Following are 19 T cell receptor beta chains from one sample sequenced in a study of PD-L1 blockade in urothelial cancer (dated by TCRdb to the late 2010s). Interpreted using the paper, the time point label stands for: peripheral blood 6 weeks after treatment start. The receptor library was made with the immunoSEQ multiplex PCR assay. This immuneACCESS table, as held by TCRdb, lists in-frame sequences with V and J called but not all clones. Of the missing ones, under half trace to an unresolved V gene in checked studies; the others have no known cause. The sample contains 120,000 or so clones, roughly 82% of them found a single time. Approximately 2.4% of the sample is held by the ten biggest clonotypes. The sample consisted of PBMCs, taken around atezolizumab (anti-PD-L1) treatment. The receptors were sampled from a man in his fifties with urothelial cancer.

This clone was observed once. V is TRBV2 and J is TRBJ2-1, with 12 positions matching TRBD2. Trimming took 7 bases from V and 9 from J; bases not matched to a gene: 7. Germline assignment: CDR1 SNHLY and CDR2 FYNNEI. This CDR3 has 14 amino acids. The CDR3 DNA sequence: TGTGCCAGCACTCCCCTAGCGGGAGGGGGTGAGCAGTTCTTC. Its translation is CASTPLAGGGEQFF.

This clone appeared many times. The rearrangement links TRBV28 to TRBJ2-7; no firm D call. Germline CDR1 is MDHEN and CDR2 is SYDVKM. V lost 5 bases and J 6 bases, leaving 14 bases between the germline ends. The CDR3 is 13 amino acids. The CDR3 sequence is CASSPLPPLEQYF. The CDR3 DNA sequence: TGTGCCAGCAGTCCCCTTCCCCCTCTCGAGCAGTACTTC.

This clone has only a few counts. CDR3 coding DNA: TGTGCCAGCAGATGGGAGATCCTGAACACCGGGGAGCTGTTTTTT. It encodes CASRWEILNTGELFF. This sequence joins TRBV7-9 and TRBJ2-2; D is possibly TRBD2 (5 bases). CDR1 is SEHNR, CDR2 FQNEAQ, per germline (reference sequence). The CDR3 has 15 residues. V was cut by 6 bases and J by 1 base, with 12 bases left in between.

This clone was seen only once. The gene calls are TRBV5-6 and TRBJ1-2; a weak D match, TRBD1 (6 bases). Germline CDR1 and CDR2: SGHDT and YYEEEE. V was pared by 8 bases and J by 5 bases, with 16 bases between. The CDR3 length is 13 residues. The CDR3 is CASSQGGGYGYTF. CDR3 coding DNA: TGTGCCAGTTCACAGGGAGGGGGTTATGGCTACACCTTC.

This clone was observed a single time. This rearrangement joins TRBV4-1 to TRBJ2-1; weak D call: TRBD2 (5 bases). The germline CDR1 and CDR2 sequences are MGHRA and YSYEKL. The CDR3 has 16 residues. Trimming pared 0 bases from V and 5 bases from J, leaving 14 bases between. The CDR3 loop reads CASSQDVLAQHNEQFF. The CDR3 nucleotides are TGCGCCAGCAGCCAAGATGTCCTAGCACAGCACAATGAGCAGTTCTTC.

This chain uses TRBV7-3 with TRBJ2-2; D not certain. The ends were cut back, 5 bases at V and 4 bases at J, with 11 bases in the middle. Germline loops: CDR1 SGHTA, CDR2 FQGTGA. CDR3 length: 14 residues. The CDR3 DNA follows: TGTGCCAGCAGCGCCCAGACAAGCACCGGGGAGCTGTTTTTT. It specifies CASSAQTSTGELFF.

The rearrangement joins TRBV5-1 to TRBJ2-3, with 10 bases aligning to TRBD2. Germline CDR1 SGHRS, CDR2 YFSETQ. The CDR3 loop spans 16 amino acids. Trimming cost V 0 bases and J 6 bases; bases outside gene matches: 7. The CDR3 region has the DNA TGCGCCAGCAGCTTGGCTCTAGCGGGAGCGTCGGATACGCAGTATTTT. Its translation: CASSLALAGASDTQYF.

CDR3 in amino acids: CASSLSSGSENEQFF. CDR3 coding DNA: TGTGCCAGCAGCTTATCTAGCGGGAGCGAGAATGAGCAGTTCTTC. The V gene is TRBV11-2, the J gene TRBJ2-1; 10 bases align to TRBD2. CDR3 length equals 15 residues. V was pared by 2 bases and J by 7 bases, with 5 bases of the junction left unmatched. Looked up from germline, CDR1 is SGHAT and CDR2 is FQNNGV.

CDR3 in amino acids: CASSPGAGRLYNEQFF. CDR3 DNA sequence: TGTGCCAGCAGCCCGGGAGCGGGAAGGCTGTACAATGAGCAGTTCTTC. The rearrangement links TRBV9 to TRBJ2-1; 7 bases line up with TRBD2. V lost 4 bases, J lost 4 bases, and 11 bases stayed unmatched. This CDR3 region has 16 residues. Per the germline V gene, CDR1 is SGDLS and CDR2 is YYNGEE.

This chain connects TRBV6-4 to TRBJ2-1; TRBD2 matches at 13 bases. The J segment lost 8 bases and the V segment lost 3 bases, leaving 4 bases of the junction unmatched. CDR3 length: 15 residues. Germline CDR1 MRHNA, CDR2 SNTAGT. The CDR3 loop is CASSETSGRGDEQFF. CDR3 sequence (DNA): TGTGCCAGCAGTGAAACTAGCGGGAGGGGGGATGAGCAGTTCTTC.

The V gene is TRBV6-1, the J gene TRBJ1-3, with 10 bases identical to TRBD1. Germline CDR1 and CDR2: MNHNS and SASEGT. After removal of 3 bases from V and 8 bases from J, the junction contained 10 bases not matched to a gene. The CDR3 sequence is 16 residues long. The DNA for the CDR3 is TGTGCCAGCAGTGAGTCCCCGGGACAGGGGAGCGACACCATATATTTT. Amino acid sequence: CASSESPGQGSDTIYF.

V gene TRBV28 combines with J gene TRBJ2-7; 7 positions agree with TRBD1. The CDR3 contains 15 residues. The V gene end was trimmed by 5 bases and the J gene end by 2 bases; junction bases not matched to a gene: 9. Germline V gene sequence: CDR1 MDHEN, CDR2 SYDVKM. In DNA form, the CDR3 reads TGTGCCAGCAGTACACCAGGGGGAATACCCTACGAGCAGTACTTC. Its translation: CASSTPGGIPYEQYF.

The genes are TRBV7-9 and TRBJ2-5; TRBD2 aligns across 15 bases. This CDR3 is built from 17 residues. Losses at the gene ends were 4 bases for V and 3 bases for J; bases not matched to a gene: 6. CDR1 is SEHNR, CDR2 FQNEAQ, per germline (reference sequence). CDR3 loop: CASSSGTSGRREETQYF. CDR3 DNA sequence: TGTGCCAGCAGCTCCGGGACTAGCGGGAGGAGGGAAGAGACCCAGTACTTC.

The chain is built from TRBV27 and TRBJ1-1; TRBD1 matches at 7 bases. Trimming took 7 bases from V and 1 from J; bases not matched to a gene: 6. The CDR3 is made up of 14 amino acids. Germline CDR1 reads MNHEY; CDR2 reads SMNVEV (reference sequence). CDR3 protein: CASTPGGSNTEAFF. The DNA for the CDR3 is TGTGCCAGCACCCCAGGGGGGTCGAACACTGAAGCTTTCTTT.

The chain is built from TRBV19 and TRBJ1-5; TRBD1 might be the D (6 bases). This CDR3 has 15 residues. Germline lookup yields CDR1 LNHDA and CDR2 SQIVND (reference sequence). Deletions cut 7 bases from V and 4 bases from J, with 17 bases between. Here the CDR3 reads CASTQFTQGNQPQHF. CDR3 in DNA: TGTGCCAGTACCCAATTCACCCAGGGGAATCAGCCCCAGCATTTT.

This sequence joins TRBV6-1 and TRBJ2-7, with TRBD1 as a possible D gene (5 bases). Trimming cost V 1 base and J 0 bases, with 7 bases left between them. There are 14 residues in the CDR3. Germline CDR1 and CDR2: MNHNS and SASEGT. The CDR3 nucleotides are TGTGCCAGCAGTGAAGTAGGGGTCTCCTACGAGCAGTACTTC. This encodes CASSEVGVSYEQYF.

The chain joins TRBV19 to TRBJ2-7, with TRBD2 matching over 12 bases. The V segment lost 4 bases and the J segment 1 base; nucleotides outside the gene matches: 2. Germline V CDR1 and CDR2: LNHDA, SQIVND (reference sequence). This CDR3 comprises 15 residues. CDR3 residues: CASSKGLAGSYEQYF. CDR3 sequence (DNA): TGTGCCAGTAGTAAGGGACTAGCGGGTTCCTACGAGCAGTACTTC.

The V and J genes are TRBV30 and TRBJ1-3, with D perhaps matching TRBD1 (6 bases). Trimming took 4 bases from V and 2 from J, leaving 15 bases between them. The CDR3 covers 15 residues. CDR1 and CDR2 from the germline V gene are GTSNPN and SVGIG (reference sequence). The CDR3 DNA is TGTGCCTGGACACAGGGTCGCAATACTGGAAACACCATATATTTT. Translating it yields CAWTQGRNTGNTIYF.

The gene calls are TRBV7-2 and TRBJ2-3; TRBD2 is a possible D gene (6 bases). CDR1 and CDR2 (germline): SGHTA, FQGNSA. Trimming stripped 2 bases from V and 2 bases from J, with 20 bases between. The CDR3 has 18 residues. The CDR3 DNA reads TGTGCCAGCAGCTTATATCGGGAGTTTCGATCTTACACAGATACGCAGTATTTT. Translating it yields CASSLYREFRSYTDTQYF.